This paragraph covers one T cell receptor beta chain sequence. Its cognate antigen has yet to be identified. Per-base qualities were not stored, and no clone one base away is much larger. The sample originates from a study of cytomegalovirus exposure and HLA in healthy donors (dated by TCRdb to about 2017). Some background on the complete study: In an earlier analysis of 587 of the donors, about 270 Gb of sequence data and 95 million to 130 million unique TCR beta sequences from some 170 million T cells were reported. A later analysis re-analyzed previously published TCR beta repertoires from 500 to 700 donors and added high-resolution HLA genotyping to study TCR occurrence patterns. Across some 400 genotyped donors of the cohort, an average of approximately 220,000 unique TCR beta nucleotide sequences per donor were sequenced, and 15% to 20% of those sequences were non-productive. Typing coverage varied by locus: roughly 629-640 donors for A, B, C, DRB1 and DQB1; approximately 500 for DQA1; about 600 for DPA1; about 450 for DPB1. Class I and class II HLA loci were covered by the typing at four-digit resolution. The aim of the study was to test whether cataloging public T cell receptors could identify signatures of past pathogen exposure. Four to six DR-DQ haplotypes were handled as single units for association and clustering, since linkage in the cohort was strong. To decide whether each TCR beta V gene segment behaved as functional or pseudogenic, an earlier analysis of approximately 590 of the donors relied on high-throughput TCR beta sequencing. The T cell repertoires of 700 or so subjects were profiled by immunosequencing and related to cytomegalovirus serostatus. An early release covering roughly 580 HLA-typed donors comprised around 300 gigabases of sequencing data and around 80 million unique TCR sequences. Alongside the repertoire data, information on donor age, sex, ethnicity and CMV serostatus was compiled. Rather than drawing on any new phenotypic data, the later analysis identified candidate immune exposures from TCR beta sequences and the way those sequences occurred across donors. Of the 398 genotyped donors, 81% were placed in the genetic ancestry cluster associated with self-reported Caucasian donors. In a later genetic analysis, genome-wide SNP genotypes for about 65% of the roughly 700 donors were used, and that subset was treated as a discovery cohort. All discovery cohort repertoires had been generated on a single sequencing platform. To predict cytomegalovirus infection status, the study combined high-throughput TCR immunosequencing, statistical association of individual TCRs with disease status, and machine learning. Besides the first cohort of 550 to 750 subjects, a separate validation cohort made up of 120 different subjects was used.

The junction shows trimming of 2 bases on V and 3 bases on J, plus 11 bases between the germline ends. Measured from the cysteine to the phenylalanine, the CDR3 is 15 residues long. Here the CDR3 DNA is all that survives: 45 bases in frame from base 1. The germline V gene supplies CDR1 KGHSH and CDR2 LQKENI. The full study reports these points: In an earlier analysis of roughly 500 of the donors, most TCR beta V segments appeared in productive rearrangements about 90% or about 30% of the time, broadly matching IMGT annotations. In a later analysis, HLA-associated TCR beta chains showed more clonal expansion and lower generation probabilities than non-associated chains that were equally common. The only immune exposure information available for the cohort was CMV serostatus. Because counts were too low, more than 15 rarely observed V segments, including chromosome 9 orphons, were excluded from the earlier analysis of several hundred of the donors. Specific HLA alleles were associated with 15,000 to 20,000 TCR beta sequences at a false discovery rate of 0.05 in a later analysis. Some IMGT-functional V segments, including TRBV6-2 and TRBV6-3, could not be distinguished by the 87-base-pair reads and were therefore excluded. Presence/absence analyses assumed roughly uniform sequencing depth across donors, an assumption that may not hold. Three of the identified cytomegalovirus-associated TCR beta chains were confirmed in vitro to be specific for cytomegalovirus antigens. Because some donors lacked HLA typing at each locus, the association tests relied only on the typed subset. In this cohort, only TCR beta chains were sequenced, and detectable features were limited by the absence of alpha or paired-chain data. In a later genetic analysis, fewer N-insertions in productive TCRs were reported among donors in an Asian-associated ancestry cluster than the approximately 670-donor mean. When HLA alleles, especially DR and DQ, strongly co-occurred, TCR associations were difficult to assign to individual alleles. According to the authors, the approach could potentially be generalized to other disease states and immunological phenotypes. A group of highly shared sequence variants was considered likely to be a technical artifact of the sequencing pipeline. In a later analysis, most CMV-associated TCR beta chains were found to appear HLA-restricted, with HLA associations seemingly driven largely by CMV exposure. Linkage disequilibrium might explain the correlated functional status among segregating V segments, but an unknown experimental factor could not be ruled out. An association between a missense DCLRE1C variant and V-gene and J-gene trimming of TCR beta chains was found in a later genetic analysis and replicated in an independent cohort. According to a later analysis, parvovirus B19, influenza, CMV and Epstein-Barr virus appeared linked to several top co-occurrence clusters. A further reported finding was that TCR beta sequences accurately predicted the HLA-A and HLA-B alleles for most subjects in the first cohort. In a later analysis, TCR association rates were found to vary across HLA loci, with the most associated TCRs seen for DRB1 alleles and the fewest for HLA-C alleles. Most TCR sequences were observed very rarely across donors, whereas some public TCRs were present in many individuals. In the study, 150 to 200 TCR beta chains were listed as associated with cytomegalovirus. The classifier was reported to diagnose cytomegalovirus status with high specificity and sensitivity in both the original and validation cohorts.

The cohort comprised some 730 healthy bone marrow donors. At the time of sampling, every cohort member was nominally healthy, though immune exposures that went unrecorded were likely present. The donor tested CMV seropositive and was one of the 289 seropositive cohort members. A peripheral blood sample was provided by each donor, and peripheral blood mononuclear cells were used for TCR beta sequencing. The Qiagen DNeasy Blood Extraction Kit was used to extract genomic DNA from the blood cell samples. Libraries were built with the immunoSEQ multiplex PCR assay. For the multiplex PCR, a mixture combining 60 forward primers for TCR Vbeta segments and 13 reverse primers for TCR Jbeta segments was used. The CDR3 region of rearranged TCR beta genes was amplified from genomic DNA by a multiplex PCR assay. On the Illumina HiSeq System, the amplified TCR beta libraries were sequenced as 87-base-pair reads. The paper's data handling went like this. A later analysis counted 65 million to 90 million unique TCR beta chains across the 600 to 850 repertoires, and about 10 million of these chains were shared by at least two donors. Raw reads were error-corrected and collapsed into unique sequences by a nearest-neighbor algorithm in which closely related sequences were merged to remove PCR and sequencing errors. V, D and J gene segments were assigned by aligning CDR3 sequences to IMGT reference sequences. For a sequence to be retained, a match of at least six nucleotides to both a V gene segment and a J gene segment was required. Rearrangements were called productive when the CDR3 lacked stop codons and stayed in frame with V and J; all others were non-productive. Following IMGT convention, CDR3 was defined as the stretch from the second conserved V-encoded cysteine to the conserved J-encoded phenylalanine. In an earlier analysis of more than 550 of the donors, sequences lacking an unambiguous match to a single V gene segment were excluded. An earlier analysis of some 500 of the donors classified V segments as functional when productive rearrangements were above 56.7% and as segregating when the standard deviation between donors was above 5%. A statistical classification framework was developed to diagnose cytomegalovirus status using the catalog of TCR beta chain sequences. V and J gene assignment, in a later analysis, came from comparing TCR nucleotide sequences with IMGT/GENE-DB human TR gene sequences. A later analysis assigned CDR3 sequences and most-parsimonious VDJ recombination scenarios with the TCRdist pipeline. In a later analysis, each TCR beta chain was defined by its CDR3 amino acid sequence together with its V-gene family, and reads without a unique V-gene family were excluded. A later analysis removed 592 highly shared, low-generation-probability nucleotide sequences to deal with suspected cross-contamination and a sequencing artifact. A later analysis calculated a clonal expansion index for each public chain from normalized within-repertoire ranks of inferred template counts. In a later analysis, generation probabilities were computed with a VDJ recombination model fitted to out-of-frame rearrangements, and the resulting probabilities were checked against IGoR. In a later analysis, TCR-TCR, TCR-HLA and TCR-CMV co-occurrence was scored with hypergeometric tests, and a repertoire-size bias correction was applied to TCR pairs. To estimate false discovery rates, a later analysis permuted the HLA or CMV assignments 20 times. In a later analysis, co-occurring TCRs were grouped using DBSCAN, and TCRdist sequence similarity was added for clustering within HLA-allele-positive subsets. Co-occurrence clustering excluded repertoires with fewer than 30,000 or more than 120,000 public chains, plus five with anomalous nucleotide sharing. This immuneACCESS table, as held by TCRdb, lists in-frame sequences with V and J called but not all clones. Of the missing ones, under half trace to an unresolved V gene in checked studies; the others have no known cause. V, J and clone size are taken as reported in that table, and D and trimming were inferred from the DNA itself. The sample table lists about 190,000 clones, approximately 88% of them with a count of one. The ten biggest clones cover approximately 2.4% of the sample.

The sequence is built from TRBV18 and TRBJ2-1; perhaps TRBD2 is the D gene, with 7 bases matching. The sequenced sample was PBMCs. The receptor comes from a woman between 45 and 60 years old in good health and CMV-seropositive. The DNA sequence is TGTGCCAGCTCACCAGGGGGGGGCGGCTACAATGAGCAGTTCTTC. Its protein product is CASSPGGGGYNEQFF.